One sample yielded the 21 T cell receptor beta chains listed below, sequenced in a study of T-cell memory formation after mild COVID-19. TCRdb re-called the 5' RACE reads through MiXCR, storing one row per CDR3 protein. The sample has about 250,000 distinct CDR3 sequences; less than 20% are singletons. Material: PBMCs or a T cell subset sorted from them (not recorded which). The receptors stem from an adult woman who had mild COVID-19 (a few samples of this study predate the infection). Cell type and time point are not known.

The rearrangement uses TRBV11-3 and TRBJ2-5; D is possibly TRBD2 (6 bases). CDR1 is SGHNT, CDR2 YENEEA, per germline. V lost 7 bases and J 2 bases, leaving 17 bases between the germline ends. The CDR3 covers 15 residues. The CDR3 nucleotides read TGTGCCAGCACCTCGAGGGCGGGAAGACAAGAGACCCAGTACTTC. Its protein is CASTSRAGRQETQYF.

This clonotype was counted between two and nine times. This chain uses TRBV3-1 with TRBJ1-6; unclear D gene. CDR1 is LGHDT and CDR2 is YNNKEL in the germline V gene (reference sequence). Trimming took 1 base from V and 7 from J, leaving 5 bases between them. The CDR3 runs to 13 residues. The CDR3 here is CASSQGINSPLHF. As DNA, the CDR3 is TGTGCCAGCAGCCAAGGAATAAATTCACCCCTCCACTTT.

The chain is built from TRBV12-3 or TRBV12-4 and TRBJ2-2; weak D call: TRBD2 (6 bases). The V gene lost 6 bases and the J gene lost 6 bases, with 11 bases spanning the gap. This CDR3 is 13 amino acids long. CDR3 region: CASRFGGAGELFF. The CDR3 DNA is TGTGCCAGCAGATTTGGAGGGGCCGGGGAGCTGTTTTTT.

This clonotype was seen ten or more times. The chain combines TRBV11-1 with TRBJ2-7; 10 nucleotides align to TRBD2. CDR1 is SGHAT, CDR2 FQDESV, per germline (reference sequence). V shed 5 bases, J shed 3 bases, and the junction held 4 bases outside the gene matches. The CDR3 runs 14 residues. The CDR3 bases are TGTGCCAGCAGCCCAGGACTAGCGGTCTACGAGCAGTACTTC. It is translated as CASSPGLAVYEQYF.

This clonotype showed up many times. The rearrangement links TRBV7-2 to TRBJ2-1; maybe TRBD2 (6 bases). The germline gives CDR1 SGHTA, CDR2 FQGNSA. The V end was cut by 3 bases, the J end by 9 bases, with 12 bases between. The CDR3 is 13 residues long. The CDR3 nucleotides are TGTGCCAGCAGCTTTCGGGAGACTAGTGAGCAGTTCTTC. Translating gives CASSFRETSEQFF.

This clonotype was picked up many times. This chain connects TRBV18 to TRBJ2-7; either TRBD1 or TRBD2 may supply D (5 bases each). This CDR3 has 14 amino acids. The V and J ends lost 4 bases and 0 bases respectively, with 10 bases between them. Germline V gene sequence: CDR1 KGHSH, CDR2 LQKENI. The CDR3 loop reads CASSLSGTSYEQYF. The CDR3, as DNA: TGTGCCAGCTCACTTAGTGGGACCTCCTACGAGCAGTACTTC.

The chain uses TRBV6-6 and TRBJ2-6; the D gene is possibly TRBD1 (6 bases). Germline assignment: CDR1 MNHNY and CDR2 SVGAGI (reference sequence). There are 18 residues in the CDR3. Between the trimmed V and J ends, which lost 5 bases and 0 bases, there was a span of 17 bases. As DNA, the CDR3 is TGTGCCAGCAGTACTCACAGGGTACCCCTCTCTGGGGCCAACGTCCTGACTTTC. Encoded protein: CASSTHRVPLSGANVLTF.

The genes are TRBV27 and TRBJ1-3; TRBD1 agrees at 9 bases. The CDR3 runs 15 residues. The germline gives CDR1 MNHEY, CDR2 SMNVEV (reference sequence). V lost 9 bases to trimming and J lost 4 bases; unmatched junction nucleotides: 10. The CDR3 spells CASHTQGASGNTIYF. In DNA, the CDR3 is TGTGCCAGTCATACACAGGGGGCTTCGGGAAACACCATATATTTT.

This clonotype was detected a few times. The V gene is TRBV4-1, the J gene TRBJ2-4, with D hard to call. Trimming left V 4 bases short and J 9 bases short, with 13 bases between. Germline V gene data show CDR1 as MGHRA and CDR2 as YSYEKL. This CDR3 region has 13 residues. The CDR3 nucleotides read TGCGCCAGCAGCCGAAGTTCCGAAGGCATTCAGTACTTC. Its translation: CASSRSSEGIQYF.

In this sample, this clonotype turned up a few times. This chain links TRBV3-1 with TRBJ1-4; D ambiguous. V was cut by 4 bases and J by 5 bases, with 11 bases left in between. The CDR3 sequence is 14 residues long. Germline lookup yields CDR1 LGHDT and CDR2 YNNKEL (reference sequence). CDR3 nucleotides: TGTGCCAGCAGCCCGGGCACCCGGAATGAAAAACTGTTTTTT. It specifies CASSPGTRNEKLFF.

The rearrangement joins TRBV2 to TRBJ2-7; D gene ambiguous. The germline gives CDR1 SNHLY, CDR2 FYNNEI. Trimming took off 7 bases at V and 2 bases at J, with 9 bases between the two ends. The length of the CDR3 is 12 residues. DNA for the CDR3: TGTGCCAGCAAGGTTAAACCCTACGAGCAGTACTTC. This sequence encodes CASKVKPYEQYF.

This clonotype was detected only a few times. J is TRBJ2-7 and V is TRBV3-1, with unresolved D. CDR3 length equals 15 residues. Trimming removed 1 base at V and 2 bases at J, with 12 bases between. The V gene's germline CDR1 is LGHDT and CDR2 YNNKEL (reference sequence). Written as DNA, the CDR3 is TGTGCCAGCAGCCAAGGAGACCCCGGCGCCTACGAGCAGTACTTC. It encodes CASSQGDPGAYEQYF.

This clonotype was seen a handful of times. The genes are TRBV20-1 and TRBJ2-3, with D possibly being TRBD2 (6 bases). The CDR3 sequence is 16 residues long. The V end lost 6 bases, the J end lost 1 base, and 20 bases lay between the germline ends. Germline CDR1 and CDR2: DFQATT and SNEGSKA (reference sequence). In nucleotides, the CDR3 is TGCAGTGCCATGGGTTTGAGCGGGCCCGGCACAGATACGCAGTATTTT. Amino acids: CSAMGLSGPGTDTQYF.

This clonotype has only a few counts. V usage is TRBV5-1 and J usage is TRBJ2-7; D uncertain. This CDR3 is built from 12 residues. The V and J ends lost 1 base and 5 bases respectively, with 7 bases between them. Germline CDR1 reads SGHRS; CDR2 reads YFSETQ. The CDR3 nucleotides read TGCGCCAGCAGCTTGCGAGCCCACGAGCAGTACTTC. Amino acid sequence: CASSLRAHEQYF.

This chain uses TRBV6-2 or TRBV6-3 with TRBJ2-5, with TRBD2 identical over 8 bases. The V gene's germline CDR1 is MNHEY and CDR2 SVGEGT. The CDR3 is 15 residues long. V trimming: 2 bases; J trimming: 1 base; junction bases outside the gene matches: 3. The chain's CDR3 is CASSYTSGGQETQYF. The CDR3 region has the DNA TGTGCCAGCAGTTACACAAGCGGGGGCCAAGAGACCCAGTACTTC.

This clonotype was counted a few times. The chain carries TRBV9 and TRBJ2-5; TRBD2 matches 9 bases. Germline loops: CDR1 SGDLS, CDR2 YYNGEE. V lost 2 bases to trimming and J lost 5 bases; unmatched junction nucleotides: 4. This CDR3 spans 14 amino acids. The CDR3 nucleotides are TGTGCCAGCAGCGTGGGTAGCGGGAGTGAGACCCAGTACTTC. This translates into CASSVGSGSETQYF.

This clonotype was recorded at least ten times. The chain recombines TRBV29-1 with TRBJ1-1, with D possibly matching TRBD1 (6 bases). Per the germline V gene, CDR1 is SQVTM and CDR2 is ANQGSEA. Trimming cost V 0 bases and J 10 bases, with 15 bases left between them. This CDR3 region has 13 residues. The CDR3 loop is CSVEDNTGLAAFF. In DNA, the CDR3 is TGCAGCGTTGAAGATAACACAGGGTTAGCAGCTTTCTTT.

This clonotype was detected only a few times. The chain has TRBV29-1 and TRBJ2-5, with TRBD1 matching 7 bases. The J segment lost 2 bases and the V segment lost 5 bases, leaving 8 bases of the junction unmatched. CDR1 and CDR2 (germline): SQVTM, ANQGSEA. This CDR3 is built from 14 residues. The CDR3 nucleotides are TGCAGCGTTAACGGCCCAGGGGGTCAAGAGACCCAGTACTTC. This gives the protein CSVNGPGGQETQYF.

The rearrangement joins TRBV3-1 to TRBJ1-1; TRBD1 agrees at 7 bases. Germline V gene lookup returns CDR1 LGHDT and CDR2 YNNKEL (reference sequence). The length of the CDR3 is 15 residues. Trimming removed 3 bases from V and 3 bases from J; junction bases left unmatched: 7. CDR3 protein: CASSQGKGADTEAFF. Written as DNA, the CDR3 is TGTGCCAGCAGCCAGGGAAAGGGGGCGGACACTGAAGCTTTCTTT.

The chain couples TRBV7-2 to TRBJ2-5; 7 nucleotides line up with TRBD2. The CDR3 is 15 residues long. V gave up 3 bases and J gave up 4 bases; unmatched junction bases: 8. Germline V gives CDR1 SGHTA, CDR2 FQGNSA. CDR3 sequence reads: CASSFGGTQGETQYF. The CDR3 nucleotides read TGTGCCAGCAGCTTCGGGGGGACCCAGGGAGAGACCCAGTACTTC.

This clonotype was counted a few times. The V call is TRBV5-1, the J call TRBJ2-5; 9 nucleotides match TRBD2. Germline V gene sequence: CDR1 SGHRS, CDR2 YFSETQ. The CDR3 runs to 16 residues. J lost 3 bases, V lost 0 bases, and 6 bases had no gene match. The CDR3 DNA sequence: TGCGCCAGCAGCTTGGTTGGCGGGGGGGGTAAAGAGACCCAGTACTTC. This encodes CASSLVGGGGKETQYF.